This entry is about one T cell receptor beta chain. This clonotype was counted only a few times. Its target antigen remains unknown. There are no base qualities to consult, and no much larger clone falls within one base. The record originates from a study of CD8 T cells in Susac syndrome (dated 2019 in TCRdb). Notes on the research overall: The study used repertoire sequencing to test whether antigen drove CD8+ T cell activation and differentiation in Susac syndrome. Overall study outcomes, separate from this receptor: The number of individuals in the TCR sequencing and HLA analysis was acknowledged as relatively small.

High-throughput TCR beta sequencing profiled peripheral blood CD8+ and CD4+ T cells from healthy donors, Susac syndrome patients and multiple sclerosis patients. The multiple sclerosis controls were treatment-naive patients who had stable or active relapsing-remitting disease and met the revised McDonald criteria. Bulk CD8+ and CD4+ T cells were purified magnetically by negative isolation, whereas CD8+ TEMRA cells were enriched by FACS. Blood was drawn into EDTA tubes, processed within 24 hours, and PBMCs were isolated by density gradient centrifugation. PBMCs destined for TCR sequencing were cryopreserved in liquid nitrogen and later thawed in a 37 °C water bath. A purity of at least 90% was achieved for sorted or isolated CD4+, CD8+ and CD8+ TEMRA cells. RNA was extracted using the RNeasy kit, and roughly 0.5 to 1 ug of the RNA was reverse transcribed with random hexamers. The immunoSEQ multiplex PCR assay, covering 54 Vbeta and 13 Jbeta segments, was used to amplify TCR beta CDR3 regions. PCR amplification bias was corrected using a synthetic template baseline for primer optimization and computational correction. On the authors' methods: Only productive sequences were kept, with reads annotated to V, D and J genes according to IMGT and analyzed in immunoSEQ Analyzer. Clonality was calculated as one minus the Shannon entropy normalized by log2 of the number of productive unique sequences. For each patient and control, public and private clones were evaluated within the 100 most prevalent clones. A clone was defined as Susac-specific if it was absent from the healthy and MS cohorts, from about a thousand published viral clones and from other ImmuneACCESS disease sequences. TCRdb trimmed public reads at Q25 via fastp, called clones via MiXCR and kept in-frame beta chains. A single entry per CDR3 protein holds the most common genes and DNA from its merged rows. The V and J calls and clone size are TCRdb's, not the authors'. This sample comprises 200,000 or so distinct CDR3 sequences, around 95% of them detected only once. The biggest ten clones account for about 0.093% of the sample.

V and J are truncated by 2 bases and 0 bases respectively, leaving an intervening sequence of 4 bases. For CDR1 and CDR2, the germline V gene lists SGDLS and YYNGEE. The CDR3 has 13 amino acids, counting the end cysteine and phenylalanine. Only the CDR3 DNA is retained, 39 bases long and in frame from the first base. Recombination joined TRBV9 with TRBJ2-3, with the D gene not confidently named. Sequencing input: CD4+ T cells from PBMCs. The clonotype comes from a human donor with multiple sclerosis. The sequenced DNA: TGTGCCAGCAGCGTTCTCAGCACAGATACGCAGTATTTT. The resulting protein is CASSVLSTDTQYF.